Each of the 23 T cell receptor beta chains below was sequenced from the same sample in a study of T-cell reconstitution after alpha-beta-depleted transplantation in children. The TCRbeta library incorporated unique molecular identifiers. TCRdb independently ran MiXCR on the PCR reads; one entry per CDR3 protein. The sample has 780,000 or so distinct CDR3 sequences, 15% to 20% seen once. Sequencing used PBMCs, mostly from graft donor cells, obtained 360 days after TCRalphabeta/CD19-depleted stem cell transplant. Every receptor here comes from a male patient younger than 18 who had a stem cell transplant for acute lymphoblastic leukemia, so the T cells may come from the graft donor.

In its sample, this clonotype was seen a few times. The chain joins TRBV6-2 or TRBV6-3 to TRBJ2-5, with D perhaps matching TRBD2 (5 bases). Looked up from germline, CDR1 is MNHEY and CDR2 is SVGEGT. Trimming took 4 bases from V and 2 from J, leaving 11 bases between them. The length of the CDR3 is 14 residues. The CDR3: CASSSVRRQETQYF. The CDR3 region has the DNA TGTGCCAGCAGTTCGGTCAGGAGGCAAGAGACCCAGTACTTC.

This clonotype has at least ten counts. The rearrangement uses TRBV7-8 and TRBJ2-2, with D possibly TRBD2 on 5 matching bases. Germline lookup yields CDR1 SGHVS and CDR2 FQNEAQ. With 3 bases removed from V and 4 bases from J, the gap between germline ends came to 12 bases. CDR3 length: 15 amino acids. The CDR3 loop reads CASSFGGGGTGELFF. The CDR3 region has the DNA TGTGCCAGCAGCTTCGGAGGAGGCGGCACCGGGGAGCTGTTTTTT.

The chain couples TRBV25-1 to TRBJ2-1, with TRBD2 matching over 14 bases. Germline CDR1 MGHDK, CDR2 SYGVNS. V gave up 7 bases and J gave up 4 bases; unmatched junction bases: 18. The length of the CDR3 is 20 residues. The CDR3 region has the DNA TGTGCCAGCACCGAGGGACTAGCGGGAGAGGGACCGACGGTTTACAATGAGCAGTTCTTC. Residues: CASTEGLAGEGPTVYNEQFF.

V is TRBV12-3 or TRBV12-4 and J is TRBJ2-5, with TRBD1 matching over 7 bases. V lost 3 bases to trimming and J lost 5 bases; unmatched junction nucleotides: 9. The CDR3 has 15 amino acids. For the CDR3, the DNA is TGTGCCAGCAGTTTCCGACAGGGTCCGAGGGAGACCCAGTACTTC. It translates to CASSFRQGPRETQYF.

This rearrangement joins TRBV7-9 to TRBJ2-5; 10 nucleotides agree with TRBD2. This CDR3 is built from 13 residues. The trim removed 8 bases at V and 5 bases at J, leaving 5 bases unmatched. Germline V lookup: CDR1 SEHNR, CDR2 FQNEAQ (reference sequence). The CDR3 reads CASRGLAAETQYF. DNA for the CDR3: TGTGCCAGCCGCGGACTAGCGGCGGAGACCCAGTACTTC.

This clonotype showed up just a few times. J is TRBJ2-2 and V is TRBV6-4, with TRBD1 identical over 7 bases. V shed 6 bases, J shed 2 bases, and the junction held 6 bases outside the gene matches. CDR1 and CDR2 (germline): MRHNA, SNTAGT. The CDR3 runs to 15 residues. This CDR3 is CASSRDSLNTGELFF. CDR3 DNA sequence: TGTGCCAGCAGCCGGGACAGTCTAAACACCGGGGAGCTGTTTTTT.

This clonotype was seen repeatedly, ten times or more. As DNA, the CDR3 is TGTGCCAGCAGCCTCTCCACGGCGTCTGAAGCTTTCTTT. As protein: CASSLSTASEAFF. The chain links TRBV14 to TRBJ1-1; D gene ambiguous. The ends were cut back, 4 bases at V and 6 bases at J, with 12 bases in the middle. The germline CDR1 and CDR2 sequences are SGHDN and FVKESK. The CDR3 totals 13 residues.

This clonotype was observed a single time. The chain's CDR3 is CASSRGRMRESYNEQFF. The CDR3 nucleotides read TGCGCCAGCAGCCGTGGCAGAATGCGGGAGTCCTACAATGAGCAGTTCTTC. The chain combines TRBV4-1 with TRBJ2-1; 7 bases are a match to TRBD2. J gave up 1 base and V 4 bases, and 10 bases lay outside the gene matches. CDR3 length equals 17 residues. The V gene's germline CDR1 is MGHRA and CDR2 YSYEKL.

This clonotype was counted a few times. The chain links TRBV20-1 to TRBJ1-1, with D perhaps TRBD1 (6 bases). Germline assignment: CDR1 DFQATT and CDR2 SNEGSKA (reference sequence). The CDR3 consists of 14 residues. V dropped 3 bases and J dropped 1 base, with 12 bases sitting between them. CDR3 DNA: TGCAGTGCTAGGGTACAGGGCCCGAACACTGAAGCTTTCTTT. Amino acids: CSARVQGPNTEAFF.

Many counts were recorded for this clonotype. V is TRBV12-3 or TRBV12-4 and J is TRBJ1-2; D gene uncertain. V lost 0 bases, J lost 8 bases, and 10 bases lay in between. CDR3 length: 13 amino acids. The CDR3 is CASSLAAGWGYTF. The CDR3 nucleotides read TGTGCCAGCAGTTTAGCGGCGGGCTGGGGCTACACCTTC.

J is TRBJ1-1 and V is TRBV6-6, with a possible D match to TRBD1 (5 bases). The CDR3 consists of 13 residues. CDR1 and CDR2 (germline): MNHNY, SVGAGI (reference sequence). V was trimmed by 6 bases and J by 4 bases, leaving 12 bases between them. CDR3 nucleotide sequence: TGTGCCAGCAGGGAGAGGGGAGTCACTGAAGCTTTCTTT. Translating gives CASRERGVTEAFF.

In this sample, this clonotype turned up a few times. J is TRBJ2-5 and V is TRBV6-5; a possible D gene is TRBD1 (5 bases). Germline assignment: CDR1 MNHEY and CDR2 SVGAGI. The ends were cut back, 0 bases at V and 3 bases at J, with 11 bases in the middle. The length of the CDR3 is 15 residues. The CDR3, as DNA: TGTGCCAGCAGTTACTCGATAGGCAGGGAAGAGACCCAGTACTTC. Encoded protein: CASSYSIGREETQYF.

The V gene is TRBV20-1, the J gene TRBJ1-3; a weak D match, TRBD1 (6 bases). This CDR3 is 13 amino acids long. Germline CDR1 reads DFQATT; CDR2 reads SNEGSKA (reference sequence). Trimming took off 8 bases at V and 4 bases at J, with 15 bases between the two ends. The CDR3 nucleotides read TGCAGTACTTCTACAGGGATCGGAAACACCATATATTTT. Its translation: CSTSTGIGNTIYF.

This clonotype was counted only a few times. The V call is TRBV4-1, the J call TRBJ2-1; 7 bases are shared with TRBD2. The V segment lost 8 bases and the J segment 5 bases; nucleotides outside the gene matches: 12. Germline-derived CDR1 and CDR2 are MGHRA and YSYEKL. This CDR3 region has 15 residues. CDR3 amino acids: CASGLLASGNNEQFF. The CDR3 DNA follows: TGCGCCAGCGGGCTTCTGGCTAGCGGAAACAATGAGCAGTTCTTC.

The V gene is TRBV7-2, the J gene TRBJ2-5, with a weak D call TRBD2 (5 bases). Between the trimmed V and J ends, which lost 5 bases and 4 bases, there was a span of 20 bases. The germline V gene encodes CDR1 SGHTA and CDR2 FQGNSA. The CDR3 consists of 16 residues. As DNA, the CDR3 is TGTGCCAGCAGCGCTAAGGAGGTTTGGGTTCGAGAGACCCAGTACTTC. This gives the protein CASSAKEVWVRETQYF.

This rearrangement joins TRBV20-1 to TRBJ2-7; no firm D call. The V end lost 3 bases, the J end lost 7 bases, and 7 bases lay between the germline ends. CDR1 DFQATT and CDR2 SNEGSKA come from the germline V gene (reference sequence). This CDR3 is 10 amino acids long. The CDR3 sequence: CSASFGEQYF. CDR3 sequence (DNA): TGCAGTGCTAGCTTCGGAGAGCAGTACTTC.

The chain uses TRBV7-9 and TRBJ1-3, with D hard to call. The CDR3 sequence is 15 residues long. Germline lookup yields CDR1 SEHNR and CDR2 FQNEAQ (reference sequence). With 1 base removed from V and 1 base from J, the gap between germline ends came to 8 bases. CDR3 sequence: CASSLVAISGNTIYF. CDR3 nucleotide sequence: TGTGCCAGCAGCTTAGTGGCGATATCTGGAAACACCATATATTTT.

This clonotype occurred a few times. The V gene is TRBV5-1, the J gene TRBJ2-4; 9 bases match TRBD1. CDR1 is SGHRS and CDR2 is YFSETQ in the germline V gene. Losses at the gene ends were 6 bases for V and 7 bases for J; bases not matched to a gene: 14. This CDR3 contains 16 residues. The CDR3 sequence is CASMRQGQGSRNIQYF. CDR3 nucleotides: TGCGCCAGCATGCGGCAGGGACAGGGAAGTCGGAACATTCAGTACTTC.

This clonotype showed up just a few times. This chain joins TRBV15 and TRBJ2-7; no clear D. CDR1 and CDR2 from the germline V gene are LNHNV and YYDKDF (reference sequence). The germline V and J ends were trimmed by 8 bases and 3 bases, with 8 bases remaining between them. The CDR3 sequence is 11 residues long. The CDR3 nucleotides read TGTGCCACCTTTCCAGGCTACGAGCAGTACTTC. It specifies CATFPGYEQYF.

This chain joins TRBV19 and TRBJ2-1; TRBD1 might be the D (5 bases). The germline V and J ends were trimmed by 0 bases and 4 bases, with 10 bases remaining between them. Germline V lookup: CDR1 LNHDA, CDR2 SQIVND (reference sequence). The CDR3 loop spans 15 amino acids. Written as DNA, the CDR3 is TGTGCCAGTAGTATAGACAGGGCGGTGTACAATGAGCAGTTCTTC. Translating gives CASSIDRAVYNEQFF.

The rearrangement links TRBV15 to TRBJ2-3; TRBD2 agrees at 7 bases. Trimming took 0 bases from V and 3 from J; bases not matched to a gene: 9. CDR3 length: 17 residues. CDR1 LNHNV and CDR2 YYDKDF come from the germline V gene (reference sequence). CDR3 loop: CATSRDSWASGTDTQYF. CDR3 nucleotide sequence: TGTGCCACCAGCAGAGATTCGTGGGCTAGCGGTACAGATACGCAGTATTTT.

The CDR3 coding sequence is TGTGCCAGCAGTGAGTCACACTCGGGTGAAGCTTTCTTT. Encoded protein: CASSESHSGEAFF. This rearrangement joins TRBV6-1 to TRBJ1-1; D remains ambiguous. Trimming removed 3 bases from V and 7 bases from J, with 12 bases in between. This CDR3 has 13 amino acids. From germline, CDR1 is MNHNS and CDR2 SASEGT.

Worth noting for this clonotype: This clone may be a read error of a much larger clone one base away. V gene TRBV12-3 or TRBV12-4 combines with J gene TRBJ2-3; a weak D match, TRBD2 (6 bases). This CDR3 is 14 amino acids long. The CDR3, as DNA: TGTGCCAGCAGTTGGGCTAGCGCGACAGATAGGCAGTATTTT. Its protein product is CASSWASATDRQYF.